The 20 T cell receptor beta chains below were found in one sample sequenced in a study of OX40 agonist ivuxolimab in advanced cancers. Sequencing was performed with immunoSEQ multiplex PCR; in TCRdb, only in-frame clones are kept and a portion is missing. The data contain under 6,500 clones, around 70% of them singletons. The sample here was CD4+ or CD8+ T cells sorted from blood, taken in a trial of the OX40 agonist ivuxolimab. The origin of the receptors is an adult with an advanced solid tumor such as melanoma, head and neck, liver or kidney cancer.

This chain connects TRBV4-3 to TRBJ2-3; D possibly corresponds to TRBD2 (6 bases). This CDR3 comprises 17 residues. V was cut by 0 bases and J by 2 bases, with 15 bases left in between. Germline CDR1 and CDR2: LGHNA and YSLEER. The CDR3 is CASSQDKYGGLTDTQYF. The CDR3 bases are TGCGCCAGCAGCCAAGATAAATACGGGGGTCTCACAGATACGCAGTATTTT.

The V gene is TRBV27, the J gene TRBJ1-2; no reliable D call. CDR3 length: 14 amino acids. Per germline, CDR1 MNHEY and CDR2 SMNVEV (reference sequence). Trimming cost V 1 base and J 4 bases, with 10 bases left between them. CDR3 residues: CASSLYPGPYGYTF. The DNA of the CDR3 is TGTGCCAGCAGTTTATACCCAGGACCCTATGGCTACACCTTC.

The CDR3 DNA is TGCGCCAGCAGCCAAGATTATAGGACTAGCGGGTCCTACGAGCAGTACTTC. Translating it yields CASSQDYRTSGSYEQYF. The chain employs TRBV4-1 and TRBJ2-7, with 11 bases that match TRBD2. V lost 0 bases to trimming and J lost 1 base; unmatched junction nucleotides: 5. This CDR3 is 17 amino acids long. Germline V lookup: CDR1 MGHRA, CDR2 YSYEKL.

Written as DNA, the CDR3 is TGTGCCAGCAGCGAGGGACTAGCGGTGTACCAAGAGACCCAGTACTTC. Encoded protein: CASSEGLAVYQETQYF. This chain connects TRBV7-6 to TRBJ2-5; the match to TRBD2 covers 11 bases. After removal of 5 bases from V and 0 bases from J, the junction contained 5 bases not matched to a gene. There are 16 residues in the CDR3. Per germline, CDR1 SGHVS and CDR2 FNYEAQ.

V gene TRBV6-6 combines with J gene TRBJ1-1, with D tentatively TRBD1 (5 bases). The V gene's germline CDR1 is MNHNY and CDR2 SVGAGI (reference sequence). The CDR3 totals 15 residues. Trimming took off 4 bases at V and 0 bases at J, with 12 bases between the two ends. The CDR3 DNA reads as TGTGCCAGCAGTTTATACAGGAACATGAACACTGAAGCTTTCTTT. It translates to CASSLYRNMNTEAFF.

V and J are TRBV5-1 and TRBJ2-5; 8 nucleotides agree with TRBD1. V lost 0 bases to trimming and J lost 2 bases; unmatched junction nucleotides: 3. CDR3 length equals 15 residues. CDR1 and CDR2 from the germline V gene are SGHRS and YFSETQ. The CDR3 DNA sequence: TGCGCCAGCAGCTTGGAGGGACAGGCGCAAGAGACCCAGTACTTC. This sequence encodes CASSLEGQAQETQYF.

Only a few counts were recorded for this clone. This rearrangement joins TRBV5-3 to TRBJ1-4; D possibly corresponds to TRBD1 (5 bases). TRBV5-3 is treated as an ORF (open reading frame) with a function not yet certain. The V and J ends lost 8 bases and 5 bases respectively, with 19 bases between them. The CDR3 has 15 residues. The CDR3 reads CASSPGDGGNEKLFF. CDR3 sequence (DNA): TGTGCCAGCAGCCCCGGGGACGGAGGAAATGAAAAACTGTTTTTT.

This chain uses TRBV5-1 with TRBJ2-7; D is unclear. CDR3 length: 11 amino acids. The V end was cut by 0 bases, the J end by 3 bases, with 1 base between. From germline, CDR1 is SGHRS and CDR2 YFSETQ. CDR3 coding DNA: TGCGCCAGCAGCTTGGGCTACGAGCAGTACTTC. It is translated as CASSLGYEQYF.

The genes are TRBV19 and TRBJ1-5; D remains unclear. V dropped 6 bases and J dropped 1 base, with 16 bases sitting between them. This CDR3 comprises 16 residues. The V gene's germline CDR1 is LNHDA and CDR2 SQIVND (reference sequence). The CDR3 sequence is CASRPINVRSNQPQHF. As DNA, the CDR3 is TGTGCCAGTAGACCTATAAATGTTAGAAGCAATCAGCCCCAGCATTTT.

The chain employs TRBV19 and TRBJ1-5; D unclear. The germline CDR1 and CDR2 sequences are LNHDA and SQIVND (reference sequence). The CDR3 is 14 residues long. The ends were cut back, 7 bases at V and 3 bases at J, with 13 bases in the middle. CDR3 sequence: CASTPTDSNQPQHF. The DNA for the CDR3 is TGTGCCAGTACGCCAACAGATTCCAATCAGCCCCAGCATTTT.

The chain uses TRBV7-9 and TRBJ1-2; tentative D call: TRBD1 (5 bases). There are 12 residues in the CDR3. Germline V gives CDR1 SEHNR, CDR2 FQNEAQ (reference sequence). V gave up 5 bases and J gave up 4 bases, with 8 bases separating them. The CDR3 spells CASSVGAYGYTF. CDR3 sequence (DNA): TGTGCCAGCAGCGTAGGGGCCTATGGCTACACCTTC.

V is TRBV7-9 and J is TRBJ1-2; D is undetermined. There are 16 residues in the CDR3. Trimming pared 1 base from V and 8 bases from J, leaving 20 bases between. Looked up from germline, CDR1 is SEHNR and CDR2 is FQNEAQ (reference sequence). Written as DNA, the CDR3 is TGTGCCAGCAGCTTAGGGACCGGCTCCTGGTGGAAGGGCTACACCTTC. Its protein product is CASSLGTGSWWKGYTF.

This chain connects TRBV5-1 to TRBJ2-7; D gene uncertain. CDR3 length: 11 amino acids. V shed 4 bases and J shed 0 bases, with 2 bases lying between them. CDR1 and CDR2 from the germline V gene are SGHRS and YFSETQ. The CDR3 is CASSISYEQYF. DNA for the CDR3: TGCGCCAGCAGCATCTCCTACGAGCAGTACTTC.

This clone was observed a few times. The CDR3 DNA reads TGTGCCAGCAGTTTAACCGACAGGGCCCAAGAGACCCAGTACTTC. Its translation: CASSLTDRAQETQYF. This chain links TRBV28 with TRBJ2-5, with TRBD1 identical over 7 bases. The CDR3 sequence is 15 residues long. Germline V CDR1 and CDR2: MDHEN, SYDVKM. V lost 2 bases and J lost 1; bases outside the gene matches: 4.

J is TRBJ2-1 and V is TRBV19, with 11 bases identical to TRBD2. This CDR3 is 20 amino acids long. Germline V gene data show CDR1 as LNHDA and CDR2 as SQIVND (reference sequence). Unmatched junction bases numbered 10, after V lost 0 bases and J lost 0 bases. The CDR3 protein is CASSIDRRLAGGPSYNEQFF. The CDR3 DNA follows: TGTGCCAGTAGTATAGATCGTCGGCTAGCGGGGGGCCCCTCCTACAATGAGCAGTTCTTC.

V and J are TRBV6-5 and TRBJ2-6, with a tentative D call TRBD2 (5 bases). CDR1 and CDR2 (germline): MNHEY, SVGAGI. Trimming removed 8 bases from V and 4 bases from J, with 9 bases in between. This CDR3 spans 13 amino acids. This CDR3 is CASLKRGANVLTF. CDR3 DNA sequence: TGTGCCAGCCTCAAGCGGGGGGCCAACGTCCTGACTTTC.

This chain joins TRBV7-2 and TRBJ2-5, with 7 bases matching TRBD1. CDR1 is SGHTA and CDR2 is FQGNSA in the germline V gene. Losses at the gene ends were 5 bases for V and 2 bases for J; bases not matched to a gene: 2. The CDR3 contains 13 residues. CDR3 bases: TGTGCCAGCAGCCGGACAGGTCAAGAGACCCAGTACTTC. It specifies CASSRTGQETQYF.

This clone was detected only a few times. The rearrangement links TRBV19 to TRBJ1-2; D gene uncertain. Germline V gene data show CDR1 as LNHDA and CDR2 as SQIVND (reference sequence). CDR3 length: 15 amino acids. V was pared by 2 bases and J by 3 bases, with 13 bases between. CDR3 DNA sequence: TGTGCCAGTAGTATATCCTTTACGGTGGACTATGGCTACACCTTC. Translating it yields CASSISFTVDYGYTF.

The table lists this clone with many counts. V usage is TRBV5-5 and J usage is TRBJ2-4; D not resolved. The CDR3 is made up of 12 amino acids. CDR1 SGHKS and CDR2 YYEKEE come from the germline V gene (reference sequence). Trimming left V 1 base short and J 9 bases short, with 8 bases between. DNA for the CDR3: TGTGCCAGCAGCTTGTTGGACGGCATTCAGTACTTC. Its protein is CASSLLDGIQYF.

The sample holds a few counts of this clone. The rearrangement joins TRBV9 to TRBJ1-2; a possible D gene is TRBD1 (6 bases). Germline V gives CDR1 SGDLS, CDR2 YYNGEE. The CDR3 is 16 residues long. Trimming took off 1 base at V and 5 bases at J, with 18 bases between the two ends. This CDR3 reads CASSVPQGGGGYGYTF. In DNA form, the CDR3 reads TGTGCCAGCAGCGTACCTCAGGGCGGGGGCGGTTATGGCTACACCTTC.